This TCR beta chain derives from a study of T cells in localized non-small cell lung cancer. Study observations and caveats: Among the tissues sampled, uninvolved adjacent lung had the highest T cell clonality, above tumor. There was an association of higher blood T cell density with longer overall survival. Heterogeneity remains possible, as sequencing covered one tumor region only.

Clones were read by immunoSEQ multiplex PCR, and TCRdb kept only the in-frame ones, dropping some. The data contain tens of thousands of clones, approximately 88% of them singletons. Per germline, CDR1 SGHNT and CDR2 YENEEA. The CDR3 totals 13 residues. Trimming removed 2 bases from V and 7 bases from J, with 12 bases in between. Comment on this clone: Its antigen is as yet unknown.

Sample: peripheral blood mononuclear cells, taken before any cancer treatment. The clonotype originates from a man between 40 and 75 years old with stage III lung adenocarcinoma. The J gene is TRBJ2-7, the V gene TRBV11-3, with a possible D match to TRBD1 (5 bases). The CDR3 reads CASSLSGRVEQYF. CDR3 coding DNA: TGTGCCAGCAGCTTAAGTGGCAGGGTAGAGCAGTACTTC.